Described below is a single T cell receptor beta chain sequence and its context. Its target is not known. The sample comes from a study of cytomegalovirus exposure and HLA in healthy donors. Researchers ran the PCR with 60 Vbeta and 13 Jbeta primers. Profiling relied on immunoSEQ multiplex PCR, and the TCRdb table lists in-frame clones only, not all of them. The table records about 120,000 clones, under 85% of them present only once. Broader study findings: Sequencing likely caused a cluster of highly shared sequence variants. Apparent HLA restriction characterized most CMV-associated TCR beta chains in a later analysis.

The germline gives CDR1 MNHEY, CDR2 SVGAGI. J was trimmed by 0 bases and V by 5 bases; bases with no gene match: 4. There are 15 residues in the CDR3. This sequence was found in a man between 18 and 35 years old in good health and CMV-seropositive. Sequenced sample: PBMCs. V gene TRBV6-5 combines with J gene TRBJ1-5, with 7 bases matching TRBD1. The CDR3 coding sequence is TGTGCCAGCAGTCTGGGACAGAGTAGCAATCAGCCCCAGCATTTT. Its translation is CASSLGQSSNQPQHF.